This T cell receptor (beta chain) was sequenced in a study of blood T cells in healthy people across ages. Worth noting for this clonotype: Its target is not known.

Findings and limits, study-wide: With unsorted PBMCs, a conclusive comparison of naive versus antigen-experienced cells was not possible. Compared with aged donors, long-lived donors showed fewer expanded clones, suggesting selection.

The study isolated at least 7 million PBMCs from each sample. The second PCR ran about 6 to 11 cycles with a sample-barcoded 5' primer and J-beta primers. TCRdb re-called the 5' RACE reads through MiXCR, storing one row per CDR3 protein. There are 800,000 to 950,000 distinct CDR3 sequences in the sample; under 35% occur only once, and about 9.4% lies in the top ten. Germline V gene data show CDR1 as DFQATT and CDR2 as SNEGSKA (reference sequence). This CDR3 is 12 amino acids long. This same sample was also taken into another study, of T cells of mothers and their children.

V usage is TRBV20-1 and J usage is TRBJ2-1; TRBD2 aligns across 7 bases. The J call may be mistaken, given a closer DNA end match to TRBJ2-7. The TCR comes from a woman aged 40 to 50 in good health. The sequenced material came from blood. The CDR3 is CSARTSRVEQYF. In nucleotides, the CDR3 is TGCAGTGCTAGGACTAGCCGTGTCGAGCAGTACTTC.